This T cell receptor beta chain was recorded in a study of blood T cell repertoires in COVID-19. Study-wide context: Acute and convalescent COVID-19 samples came from the United States, Italy and Spain.

Germline values: CDR1 SNHLY, CDR2 FYNNEI. CDR3 length: 16 residues. J lost 6 bases, V lost 4 bases, and 11 bases had no gene match. Per the authors' pipeline: From reference gene primer amplification, estimates of nucleated cell counts were derived. Using immunoSEQ multiplex PCR, the repertoire was profiled, and TCRdb retains in-frame clones only, with some absent. For V, J and clone size, that table is used; D and trimming come from the DNA. The data hold almost 80,000 clones, with approximately 82% observed a single time. This chain uses TRBV2 with TRBJ2-1; 8 bases fit TRBD2. This TCR derives from a woman in her seventies with acute or convalescent COVID-19. The sample consisted of peripheral blood. In DNA, the CDR3 is TGTGCCAGCAGTGCCAGCGGGGGAAGGGGTTCCAATGAGCAGTTCTTC. Translated, it gives CASSASGGRGSNEQFF. The entire variable domain, with the rest obtained from reference TRBV2 and TRBJ2-1, is as follows: EPEVTQTPSHQVTQMGQEVILRCVPISNHLYFYWYRQILGQKVEFLVSFYNNEISEKSEIFDDQFSVERPDGSNFTLKIRSTKLEDSAMYFCASSASGGRGSNEQFFGPGTRLTVL.